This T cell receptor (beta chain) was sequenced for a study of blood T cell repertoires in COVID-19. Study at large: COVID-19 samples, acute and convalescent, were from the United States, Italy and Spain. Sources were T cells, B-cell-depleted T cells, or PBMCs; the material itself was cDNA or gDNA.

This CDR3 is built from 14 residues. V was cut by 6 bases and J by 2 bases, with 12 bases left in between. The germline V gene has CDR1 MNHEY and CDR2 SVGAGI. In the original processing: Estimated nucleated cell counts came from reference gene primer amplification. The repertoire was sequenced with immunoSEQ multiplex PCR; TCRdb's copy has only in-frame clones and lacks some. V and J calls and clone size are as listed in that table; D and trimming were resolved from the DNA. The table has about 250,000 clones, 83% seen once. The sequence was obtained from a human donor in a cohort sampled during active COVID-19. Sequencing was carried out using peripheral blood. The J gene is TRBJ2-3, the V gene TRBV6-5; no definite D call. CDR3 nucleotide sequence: TGTGCCAGCAGCCTAGAAAAACCCACAGATACGCAGTATTTT. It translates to CASSLEKPTDTQYF.